This TCR beta chain originates from a study of T cell responses to AZD1222 COVID-19 vaccine. Deletions cut 4 bases from V and 2 bases from J, with 8 bases between. The CDR3 has 13 amino acids. CDR1 and CDR2 (germline): MNHEY, SVGEGT. TCRdb's copy holds only in-frame clones and misses some; the assay was immunoSEQ multiplex PCR. The table shows approximately 100,000 clones, with approximately 86% occurring only once. As concerns this clone: Its cognate antigen is unknown.

Study observations and caveats: Regions left unmutated in variants are reportedly the target of nearly half of spike-specific TCRs. Donors, mostly white British, included more females; clonal diversity was possibly underestimated.

Source: peripheral blood, taken on day 0 of MenACWY control vaccination. This receptor was obtained from an adult in good health. The chain recombines TRBV6-2 or TRBV6-3 with TRBJ1-1; D uncertain. The CDR3 is CASSSYSNTEAFF. The CDR3 DNA reads as TGTGCCAGCAGTTCCTATTCAAACACTGAAGCTTTCTTT.